These 24 T cell receptor beta chains were sequenced from one sample in a study of blood T cell repertoires in COVID-19. Measured with immunoSEQ multiplex PCR; TCRdb has only the in-frame clones, and not every one. Among about 220,000 clones listed, 85% to 90% were seen once. Sample: PBMCs or T cells enriched from blood (not recorded which). These TCRs come from a woman aged 45 to 65 with acute COVID-19.

This CDR3 reads CASSPGLAGTYEQYF. DNA for the CDR3: TGTGCCAGCAGCCCCGGACTAGCGGGAACCTACGAGCAGTACTTC. This chain joins TRBV7-9 and TRBJ2-7; TRBD2 aligns across 12 bases. Germline V gene lookup returns CDR1 SEHNR and CDR2 FQNEAQ (reference sequence). V shed 5 bases, J shed 2 bases, and the junction held 4 bases outside the gene matches. The length of the CDR3 is 15 residues. The complete variable domain, with remaining parts taken from reference TRBV7-9 and TRBJ2-7, reads DTGVSQNPRHKITKRGQNVTFRCDPISEHNRLYWYRQTLGQGPEFLTYFQNEAQLEKSRLLSDRFSAERPKGSFSTLEIQRTEQGDSAMYLCASSPGLAGTYEQYFGPGTRLTVT.

The rearrangement joins TRBV5-1 to TRBJ2-1; perhaps TRBD1 as D (6 bases). Germline assignment: CDR1 SGHRS and CDR2 YFSETQ. The CDR3 spans 13 residues. V lost 4 bases and J lost 6, with 11 bases in between. The CDR3 spells CASSRLQGNEQFF. The CDR3 nucleotides are TGCGCCAGCAGCAGATTACAGGGCAATGAGCAGTTCTTC.

In its sample, this clone was seen once. The chain combines TRBV19 with TRBJ2-2, with 7 nucleotides matching TRBD2. Germline loops: CDR1 LNHDA, CDR2 SQIVND (reference sequence). Trimming cost V 3 bases and J 11 bases; bases outside gene matches: 3. CDR3 length equals 12 residues. CDR3 sequence (DNA): TGTGCCAGTAGTATGTGGACTAGAGAGCTGTTTTTT. It codes for CASSMWTRELFF.

This clone has only one observation. This rearrangement joins TRBV4-2 to TRBJ2-7, with 7 bases matching TRBD2. The V segment lost 0 bases and the J segment 4 bases; nucleotides outside the gene matches: 6. This CDR3 is built from 15 residues. The germline CDR1 and CDR2 sequences are LGHNA and YNFKEQ. The CDR3 nucleotides read TGTGCCAGCAGCCAAGACGGCGGGAGTGGGTACGAGCAGTACTTC. It specifies CASSQDGGSGYEQYF.

The gene calls are TRBV5-1 and TRBJ1-3; 9 bases are shared with TRBD1. This CDR3 has 16 residues. V lost 4 bases and J lost 0; bases outside the gene matches: 5. From germline, CDR1 is SGHRS and CDR2 YFSETQ. For the CDR3, the DNA is TGCGCCAGCAGCGGGGGGACAGGGAACTCTGGAAACACCATATATTTT. This translates into CASSGGTGNSGNTIYF.

The sample holds one count of this clone. The rearrangement joins TRBV3-1 (or the pseudogene TRBV3-2) to TRBJ2-3, with TRBD1 identical over 8 bases. With V trimmed by 0 bases and J by 0 bases, 14 bases remained unmatched. The germline gives CDR1 LGHDT, CDR2 YNNKEL (reference sequence). The CDR3 extends over 20 amino acids. The CDR3 sequence is CASSQEVRGRAPTSTDTQYF. The CDR3, as DNA: TGTGCCAGCAGCCAAGAAGTCAGGGGGCGCGCCCCGACTAGCACAGATACGCAGTATTTT.

The chain carries TRBV3-1 (or the pseudogene TRBV3-2) and TRBJ2-1; 11 nucleotides match TRBD2. The CDR3 runs to 15 residues. J was trimmed by 4 bases and V by 4 bases; bases with no gene match: 3. Germline V gene data show CDR1 as LGHDT and CDR2 as YNNKEL (reference sequence). The CDR3 region has the DNA TGTGCCAGCAGCCCGGGACTAGCGGTGTACAATGAGCAGTTCTTC. Residues: CASSPGLAVYNEQFF.

Only one count was recorded for this clone. The chain links TRBV19 to TRBJ1-1; 8 positions match TRBD1. CDR3 size: 14 residues. V gave up 6 bases and J gave up 4 bases; unmatched junction bases: 7. Germline CDR1 LNHDA, CDR2 SQIVND (reference sequence). The chain's CDR3 is CASRDTGGSTEAFF. The CDR3 nucleotides are TGTGCCAGTAGGGATACAGGGGGGAGCACTGAAGCTTTCTTT.

The rearrangement links TRBV24-1 to TRBJ1-1; D unclear. V shed 4 bases and J shed 12 bases, with 17 bases lying between them. The CDR3 loop spans 13 amino acids. Germline CDR1 is KGHDR and CDR2 is SFDVKD. The CDR3 loop is CATSELDRGRTFF. The DNA of the CDR3 is TGTGCCACCAGTGAACTCGACCGGGGAAGGACTTTCTTT.

CDR3 DNA: TGTGCCAGCAGTTCCGGACTAGCGGGAGGGCAGGGGACCCAGTACTTC. It codes for CASSSGLAGGQGTQYF. The chain couples TRBV28 to TRBJ2-5, with 15 bases identical to TRBD2. V trimming: 4 bases; J trimming: 7 bases; junction bases outside the gene matches: 7. CDR1 MDHEN and CDR2 SYDVKM come from the germline V gene. The CDR3 spans 16 residues. Filled out from reference TRBV28 and TRBJ2-5, the complete variable domain reads DVKVTQSSRYLVKRTGEKVFLECVQDMDHENMFWYRQDPGLGLRLIYFSYDVKMKEKGDIPEGYSVSREKKERFSLILESASTNQTSMYLCASSSGLAGGQGTQYFGPGTRLLVL.

This chain connects TRBV27 to TRBJ2-5, with TRBD1 as a possible D gene (6 bases). Trimming removed 6 bases from V and 5 bases from J, with 16 bases in between. This CDR3 region has 14 residues. The germline CDR1 and CDR2 sequences are MNHEY and SMNVEV (reference sequence). CDR3 bases: TGTGCCAGCAGCCCACAGGGAACGTCGGAGACCCAGTACTTC. Its protein is CASSPQGTSETQYF.

V is TRBV10-3 and J is TRBJ1-1; the match to TRBD1 covers 8 bases. V was pared by 2 bases and J by 5 bases, with 4 bases of the junction left unmatched. The CDR3 runs 14 residues. The V gene's germline CDR1 is ENHRY and CDR2 SYGVKD. CDR3 DNA: TGTGCCATCAGTGAGCAGGGGGCGCAGACTGAAGCTTTCTTT. Translated: CAISEQGAQTEAFF.

V usage is TRBV27 and J usage is TRBJ1-2; TRBD1 matches at 9 bases. The V segment lost 3 bases and the J segment 4 bases; nucleotides outside the gene matches: 6. The germline gives CDR1 MNHEY, CDR2 SMNVEV (reference sequence). This CDR3 has 15 amino acids. CDR3 residues: CASSFTGGLGYGYTF. The CDR3 region has the DNA TGTGCCAGCAGTTTTACAGGGGGCCTCGGCTATGGCTACACCTTC.

This chain joins TRBV5-6 and TRBJ2-1; D remains unclear. Germline V gene data show CDR1 as SGHDT and CDR2 as YYEEEE. V dropped 4 bases and J dropped 4 bases, with 15 bases sitting between them. The CDR3 runs to 15 residues. CDR3 nucleotide sequence: TGTGCCAGCAGCGTCCCCATAACAGTATACAATGAGCAGTTCTTC. Encoded protein: CASSVPITVYNEQFF.

This clone was seen only a few times. V is TRBV5-1 and J is TRBJ2-5; D not certain. The CDR3 runs 14 residues. Between the trimmed V and J ends, which lost 4 bases and 5 bases, there was a span of 15 bases. Germline V gene data show CDR1 as SGHRS and CDR2 as YFSETQ. For the CDR3, the DNA is TGCGCCAGCAGCGTCCGACCGGTGGAGGAGACCCAGTACTTC. Its translation: CASSVRPVEETQYF.

The chain combines TRBV27 with TRBJ1-1, with D hard to call. The CDR3 consists of 13 residues. Germline assignment: CDR1 MNHEY and CDR2 SMNVEV (reference sequence). V gave up 2 bases and J gave up 0 bases, with 4 bases separating them. This CDR3 is CASSLGLNTEAFF. The CDR3 coding sequence is TGTGCCAGCAGTTTAGGGCTGAACACTGAAGCTTTCTTT.

This clone was found once. The chain joins TRBV5-1 to TRBJ2-7; D perhaps matches TRBD2 (5 bases). The CDR3 totals 18 residues. Germline loops: CDR1 SGHRS, CDR2 YFSETQ. Trimming removed 6 bases from V and 6 bases from J, with 31 bases in between. The CDR3, as DNA: TGCGCCAGCACAACCGGGAAGGGCCCTGGAGCTTTCGGTGGCGAGCAGTACTTC. Translation gives CASTTGKGPGAFGGEQYF.

This clone has just one count. This chain uses TRBV24-1 with TRBJ2-1; 9 positions match TRBD2. Germline lookup yields CDR1 KGHDR and CDR2 SFDVKD. Trimming at V came to 5 bases and at J to 0 bases, leaving 7 bases not matched to a gene. This CDR3 spans 17 amino acids. CDR3 sequence (DNA): TGTGCCACCAGTGGACTAGCGGCCAGGAGCTCCTACAATGAGCAGTTCTTC. Translating it yields CATSGLAARSSYNEQFF.

This sequence joins TRBV5-1 and TRBJ2-7; 8 nucleotides agree with TRBD1. This CDR3 is 14 amino acids long. Trimming removed 4 bases from V and 1 base from J; junction bases left unmatched: 4. From germline, CDR1 is SGHRS and CDR2 YFSETQ. CDR3 sequence (DNA): TGCGCCAGCAGCGCCGACAGGGGATCCTACGAGCAGTACTTC. It yields the protein CASSADRGSYEQYF.

The chain links TRBV6-5 to TRBJ1-6; tentatively, D is TRBD1 (6 bases). V lost 0 bases and J lost 7, with 13 bases in between. Per the germline V gene, CDR1 is MNHEY and CDR2 is SVGAGI. The CDR3 covers 16 residues. CDR3 in DNA: TGTGCCAGCAGTTACTCGGGCAGGGGAGGGAATTCACCCCTCCACTTT. This translates into CASSYSGRGGNSPLHF.

CDR3 coding DNA: TGTGCCAGCAGTTTGCGTCGCCAGCAGTACTTC. The encoded protein is CASSLRRQQYF. V usage is TRBV28 and J usage is TRBJ2-7; D unclear. Per germline, CDR1 MDHEN and CDR2 SYDVKM. Trimming removed 3 bases from V and 8 bases from J, with 8 bases in between. This CDR3 is built from 11 residues.

This chain connects TRBV11-1 to TRBJ2-1; a possible D gene is TRBD2 (6 bases). V lost 7 bases and J lost 0, with 13 bases in between. CDR3 size: 15 residues. Germline CDR1 reads SGHAT; CDR2 reads FQDESV (reference sequence). CDR3 bases: TGTGCCAGCACCCGCGGGGCGAGCTCCTACAATGAGCAGTTCTTC. Translation: CASTRGASSYNEQFF. The variable domain in full, with the rest retrieved from reference TRBV11-1 and TRBJ2-1, is EAEVAQSPRYKITEKSQAVAFWCDPISGHATLYWYRQILGQGPELLVQFQDESVVDDSQLPKDRFSAERLKGVDSTLKIQPAELGDSAMYLCASTRGASSYNEQFFGPGTRLTVL.

The genes are TRBV12-3 or TRBV12-4 and TRBJ2-4, with D tentatively TRBD1 (5 bases). The CDR3 has 13 residues. V lost 3 bases and J lost 15, with 18 bases in between. The CDR3 DNA reads TGTGCCAGCAGTTTTAAGTTTGACAGCCTTGCGTACTTC. Translation: CASSFKFDSLAYF.

This clone was seen just once. The gene calls are TRBV30 and TRBJ1-6, with D tentatively TRBD1 (5 bases). CDR1 is GTSNPN and CDR2 is SVGIG in the germline V gene (reference sequence). Trimming shortened V by 3 bases and J by 14 bases, and 23 bases separated the two germline ends. The CDR3 loop spans 15 amino acids. CDR3 in DNA: TGTGCCTGGAGCCATAGAACAGGTTCTCCGTGGACCCTCCACTTT. This sequence encodes CAWSHRTGSPWTLHF.